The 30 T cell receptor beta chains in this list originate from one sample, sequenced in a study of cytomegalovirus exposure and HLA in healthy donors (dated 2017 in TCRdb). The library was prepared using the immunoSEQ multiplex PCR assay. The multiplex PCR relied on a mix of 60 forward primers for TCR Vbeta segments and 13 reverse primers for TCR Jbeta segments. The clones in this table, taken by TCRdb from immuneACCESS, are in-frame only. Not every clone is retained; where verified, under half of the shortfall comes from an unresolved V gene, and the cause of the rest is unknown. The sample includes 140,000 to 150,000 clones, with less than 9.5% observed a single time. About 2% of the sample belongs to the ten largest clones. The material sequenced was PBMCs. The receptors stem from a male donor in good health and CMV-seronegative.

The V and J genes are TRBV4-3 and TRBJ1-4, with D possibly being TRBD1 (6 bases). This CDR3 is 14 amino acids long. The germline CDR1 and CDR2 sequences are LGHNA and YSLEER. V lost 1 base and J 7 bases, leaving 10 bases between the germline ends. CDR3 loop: CASSQGQTGEKLFF. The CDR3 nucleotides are TGCGCCAGCAGCCAAGGGCAGACAGGTGAAAAACTGTTTTTT.

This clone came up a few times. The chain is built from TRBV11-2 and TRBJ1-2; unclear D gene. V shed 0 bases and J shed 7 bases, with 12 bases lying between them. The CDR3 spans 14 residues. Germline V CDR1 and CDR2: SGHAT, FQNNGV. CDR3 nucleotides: TGTGCCAGCAGCTTAGACCGGGCAGCGGGTGGCTACACCTTC. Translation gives CASSLDRAAGGYTF.

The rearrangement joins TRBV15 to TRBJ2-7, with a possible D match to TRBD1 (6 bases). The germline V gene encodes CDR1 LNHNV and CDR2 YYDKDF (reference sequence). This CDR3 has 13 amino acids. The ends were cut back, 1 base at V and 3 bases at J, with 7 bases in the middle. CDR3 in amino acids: CATSRVQGYEQYF. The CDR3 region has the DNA TGTGCCACCAGCAGAGTACAGGGCTACGAGCAGTACTTC.

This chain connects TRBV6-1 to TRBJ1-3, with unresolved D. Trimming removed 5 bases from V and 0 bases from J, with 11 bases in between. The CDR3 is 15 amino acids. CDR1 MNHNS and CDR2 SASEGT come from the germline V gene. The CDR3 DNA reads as TGTGCCAGCAGTCGGGAGGGAAGCTCTGGAAACACCATATATTTT. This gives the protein CASSREGSSGNTIYF.

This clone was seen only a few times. Here the CDR3 reads CASNAQETQYF. As DNA, the CDR3 is TGTGCCAGCAACGCGCAAGAGACCCAGTACTTC. This sequence joins TRBV2 and TRBJ2-5; unclear D gene. CDR1 and CDR2 (germline): SNHLY, FYNNEI. The germline V and J ends were trimmed by 7 bases and 2 bases, with 5 bases remaining between them. The CDR3 has 11 residues.

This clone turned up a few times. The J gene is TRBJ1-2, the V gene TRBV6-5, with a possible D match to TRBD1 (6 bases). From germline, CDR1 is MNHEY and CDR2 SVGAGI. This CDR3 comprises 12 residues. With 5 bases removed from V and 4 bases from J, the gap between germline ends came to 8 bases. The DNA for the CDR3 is TGTGCCAGCAGTCTGGACAGCTATGGCTACACCTTC. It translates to CASSLDSYGYTF.

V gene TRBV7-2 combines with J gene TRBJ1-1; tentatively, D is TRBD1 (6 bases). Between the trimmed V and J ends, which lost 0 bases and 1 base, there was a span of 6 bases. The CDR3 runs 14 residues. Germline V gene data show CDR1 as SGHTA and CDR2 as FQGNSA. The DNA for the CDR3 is TGTGCCAGCAGCTTAGCGGGGGCGAACACTGAAGCTTTCTTT. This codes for CASSLAGANTEAFF.

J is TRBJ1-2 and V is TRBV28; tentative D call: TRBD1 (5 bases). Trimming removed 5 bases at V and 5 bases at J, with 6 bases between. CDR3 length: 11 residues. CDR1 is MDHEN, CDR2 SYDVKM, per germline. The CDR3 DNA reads TGTGCCAGCAGTGGACAATATGGCTACACCTTC. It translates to CASSGQYGYTF.

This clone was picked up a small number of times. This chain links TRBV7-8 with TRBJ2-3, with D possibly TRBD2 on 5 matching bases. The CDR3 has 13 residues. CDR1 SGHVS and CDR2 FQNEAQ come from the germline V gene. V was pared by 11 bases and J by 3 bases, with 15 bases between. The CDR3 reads CADSPAVTDTQYF. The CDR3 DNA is TGTGCCGACTCCCCAGCGGTAACAGATACGCAGTATTTT.

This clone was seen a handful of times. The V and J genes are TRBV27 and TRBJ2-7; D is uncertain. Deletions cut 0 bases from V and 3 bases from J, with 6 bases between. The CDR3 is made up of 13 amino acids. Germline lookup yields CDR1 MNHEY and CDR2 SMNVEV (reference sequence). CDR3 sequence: CASSLSASYEQYF. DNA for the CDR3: TGTGCCAGCAGTTTATCGGCCAGCTACGAGCAGTACTTC.

CDR3 in DNA: TGTGCCAGCAACCCTGGGGGGGTGAAGGGTACGCAGTATTTT. It codes for CASNPGGVKGTQYF. This chain connects TRBV7-9 to TRBJ2-3, with 7 nucleotides matching TRBD2. Germline lookup yields CDR1 SEHNR and CDR2 FQNEAQ (reference sequence). V was pared by 7 bases and J by 8 bases, with 12 bases of the junction left unmatched. The CDR3 extends over 14 amino acids.

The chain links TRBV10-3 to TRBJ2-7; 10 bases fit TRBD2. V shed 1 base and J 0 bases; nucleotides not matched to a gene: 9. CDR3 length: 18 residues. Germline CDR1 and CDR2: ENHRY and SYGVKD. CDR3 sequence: CAISELASGGYSSYEQYF. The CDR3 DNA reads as TGTGCCATCAGTGAGTTGGCTAGCGGGGGTTACAGCTCCTACGAGCAGTACTTC.

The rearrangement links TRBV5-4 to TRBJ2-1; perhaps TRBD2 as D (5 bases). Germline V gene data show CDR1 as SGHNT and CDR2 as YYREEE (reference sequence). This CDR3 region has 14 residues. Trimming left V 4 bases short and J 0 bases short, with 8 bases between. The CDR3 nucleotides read TGTGCCAGCAGCCCGACTAACTCCTACAATGAGCAGTTCTTC. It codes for CASSPTNSYNEQFF.

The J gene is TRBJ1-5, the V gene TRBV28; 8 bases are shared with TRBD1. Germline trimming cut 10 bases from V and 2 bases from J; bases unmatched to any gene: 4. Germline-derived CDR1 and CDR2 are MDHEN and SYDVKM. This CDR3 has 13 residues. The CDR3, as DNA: TGTGCCATCACAGGGGGGGGCAATCAGCCCCAGCATTTT. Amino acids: CAITGGGNQPQHF.

In DNA form, the CDR3 reads TGCAGCGTTGGGGCTAGCGGGAGTACAGATACGCAGTATTTT. It codes for CSVGASGSTDTQYF. This chain uses TRBV29-1 with TRBJ2-3; 10 bases match TRBD2. V dropped 4 bases and J dropped 3; count of bases not matched to a gene: 4. This CDR3 has 14 amino acids. Germline CDR1 is SQVTM and CDR2 is ANQGSEA.

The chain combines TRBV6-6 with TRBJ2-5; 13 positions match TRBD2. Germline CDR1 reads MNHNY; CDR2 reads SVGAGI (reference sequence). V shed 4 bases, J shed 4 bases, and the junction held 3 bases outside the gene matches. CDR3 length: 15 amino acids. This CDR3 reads CASSWRTSGGETQYF. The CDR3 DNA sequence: TGTGCCAGCAGTTGGCGGACTAGCGGGGGAGAGACCCAGTACTTC.

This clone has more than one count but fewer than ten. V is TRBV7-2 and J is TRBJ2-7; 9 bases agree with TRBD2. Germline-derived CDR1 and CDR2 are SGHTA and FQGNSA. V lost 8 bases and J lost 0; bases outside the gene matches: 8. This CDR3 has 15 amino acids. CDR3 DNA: TGTGCCAGCGGTGCGGGAGGGCCCTTCTCCTACGAGCAGTACTTC. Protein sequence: CASGAGGPFSYEQYF.

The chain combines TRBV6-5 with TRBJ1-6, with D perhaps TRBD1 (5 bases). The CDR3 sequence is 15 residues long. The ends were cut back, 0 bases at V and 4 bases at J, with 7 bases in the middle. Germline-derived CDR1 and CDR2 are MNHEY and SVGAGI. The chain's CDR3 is CASSYSGLYNSPLHF. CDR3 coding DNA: TGTGCCAGCAGTTACTCGGGACTGTATAATTCACCCCTCCACTTT.

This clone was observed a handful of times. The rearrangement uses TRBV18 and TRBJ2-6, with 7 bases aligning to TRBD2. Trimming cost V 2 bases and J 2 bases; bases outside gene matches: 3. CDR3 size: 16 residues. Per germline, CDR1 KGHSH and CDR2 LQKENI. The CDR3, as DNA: TGTGCCAGCTCACCAGTGGGAGGGGCTGGGGCCAACGTCCTGACTTTC. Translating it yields CASSPVGGAGANVLTF.

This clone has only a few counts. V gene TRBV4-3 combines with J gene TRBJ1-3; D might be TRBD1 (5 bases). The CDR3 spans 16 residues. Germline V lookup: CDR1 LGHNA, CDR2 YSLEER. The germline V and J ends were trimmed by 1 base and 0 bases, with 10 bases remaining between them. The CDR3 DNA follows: TGCGCCAGCAGCCAAGGGGCGGGGCTCTCTGGAAACACCATATATTTT. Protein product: CASSQGAGLSGNTIYF.

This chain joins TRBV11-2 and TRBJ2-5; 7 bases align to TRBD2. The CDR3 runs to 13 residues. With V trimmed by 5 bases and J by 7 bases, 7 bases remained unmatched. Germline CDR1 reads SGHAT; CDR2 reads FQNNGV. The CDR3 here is CASSRGLEGTQYF. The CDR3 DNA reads TGTGCCAGCAGCCGAGGACTAGAGGGGACCCAGTACTTC.

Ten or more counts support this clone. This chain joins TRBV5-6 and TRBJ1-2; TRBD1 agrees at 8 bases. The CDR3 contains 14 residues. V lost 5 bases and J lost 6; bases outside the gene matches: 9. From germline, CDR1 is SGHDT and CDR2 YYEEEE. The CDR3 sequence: CASSSTGGWNGYTF. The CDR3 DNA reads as TGTGCCAGCAGTTCCACAGGGGGTTGGAATGGCTACACCTTC.

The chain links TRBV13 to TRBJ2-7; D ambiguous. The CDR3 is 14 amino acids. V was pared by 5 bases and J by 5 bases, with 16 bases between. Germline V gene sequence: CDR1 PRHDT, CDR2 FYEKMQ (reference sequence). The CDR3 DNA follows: TGTGCCAGCAGCCATGAAGGATACAGAAACGAGCAGTACTTC. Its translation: CASSHEGYRNEQYF.

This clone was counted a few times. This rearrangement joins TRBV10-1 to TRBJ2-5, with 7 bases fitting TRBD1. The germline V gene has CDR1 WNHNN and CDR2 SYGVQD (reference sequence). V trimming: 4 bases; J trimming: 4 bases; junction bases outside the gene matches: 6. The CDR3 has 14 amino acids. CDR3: CASSVLSGGETQYF. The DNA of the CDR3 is TGCGCCAGCAGTGTCCTATCAGGGGGAGAGACCCAGTACTTC.

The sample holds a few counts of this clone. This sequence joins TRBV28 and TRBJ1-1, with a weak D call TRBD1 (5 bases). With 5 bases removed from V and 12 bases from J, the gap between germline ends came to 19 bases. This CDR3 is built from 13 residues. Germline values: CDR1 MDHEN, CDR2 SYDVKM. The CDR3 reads CASSEARANGTFF. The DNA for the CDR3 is TGTGCCAGCAGTGAGGCCAGGGCGAATGGAACTTTCTTT.

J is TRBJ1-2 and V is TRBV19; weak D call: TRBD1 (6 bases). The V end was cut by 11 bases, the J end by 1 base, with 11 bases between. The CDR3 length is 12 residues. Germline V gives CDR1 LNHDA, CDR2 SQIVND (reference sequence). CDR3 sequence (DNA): TGTGCCGGCCGGGACATTAACTATGGCTACACCTTC. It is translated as CAGRDINYGYTF.

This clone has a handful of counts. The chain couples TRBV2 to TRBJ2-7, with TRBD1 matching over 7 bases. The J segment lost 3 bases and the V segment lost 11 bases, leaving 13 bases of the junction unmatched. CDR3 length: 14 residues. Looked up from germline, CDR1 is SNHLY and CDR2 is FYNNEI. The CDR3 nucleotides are TGTGCCGCCATAAAACGGGACAGATACTACGAGCAGTACTTC. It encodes CAAIKRDRYYEQYF.

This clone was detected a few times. The CDR3 nucleotides are TGTGCCAGCAGCTTCAGGGCTCAAGAGACCCAGTACTTC. Its translation is CASSFRAQETQYF. The chain carries TRBV7-2 and TRBJ2-5, with D possibly TRBD1 on 5 matching bases. CDR1 and CDR2 from the germline V gene are SGHTA and FQGNSA. The CDR3 length is 13 residues. V gave up 3 bases and J gave up 2 bases, with 7 bases separating them.

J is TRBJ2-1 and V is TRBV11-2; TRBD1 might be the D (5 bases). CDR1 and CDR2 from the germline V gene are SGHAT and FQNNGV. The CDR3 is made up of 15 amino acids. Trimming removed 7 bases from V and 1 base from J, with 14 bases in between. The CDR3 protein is CASKQGFSSYNEQFF. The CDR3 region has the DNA TGTGCCAGCAAGCAGGGTTTTTCTTCCTACAATGAGCAGTTCTTC.

CDR3 protein: CASSLLGRYAKYEQYF. CDR3 nucleotides: TGTGCCAGCAGTTTATTGGGCCGATACGCGAAATACGAGCAGTACTTC. The chain recombines TRBV27 with TRBJ2-7; D is undetermined. CDR1 and CDR2 (germline): MNHEY, SMNVEV (reference sequence). V dropped 1 base and J dropped 4 bases, with 17 bases sitting between them. CDR3 length equals 16 residues.